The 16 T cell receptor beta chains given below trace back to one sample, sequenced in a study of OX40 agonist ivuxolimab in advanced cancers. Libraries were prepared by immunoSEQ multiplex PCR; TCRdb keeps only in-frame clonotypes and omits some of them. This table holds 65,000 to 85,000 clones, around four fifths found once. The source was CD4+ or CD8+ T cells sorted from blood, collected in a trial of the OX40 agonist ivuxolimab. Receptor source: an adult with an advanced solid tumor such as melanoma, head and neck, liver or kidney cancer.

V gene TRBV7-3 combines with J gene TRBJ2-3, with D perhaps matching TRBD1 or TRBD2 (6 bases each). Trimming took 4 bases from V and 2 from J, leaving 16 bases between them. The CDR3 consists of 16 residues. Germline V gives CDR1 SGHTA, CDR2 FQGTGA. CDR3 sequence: CASSSGGGGTTDTQYF. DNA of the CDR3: TGTGCCAGCAGCTCCGGAGGGGGAGGCACCACAGATACGCAGTATTTT. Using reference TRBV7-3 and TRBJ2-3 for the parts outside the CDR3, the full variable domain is GAGVSQTPSNKVTEKGKYVELRCDPISGHTALYWYRQSLGQGPEFLIYFQGTGAADDSGLPNDRFFAVRPEGSVSTLKIQRTERGDSAVYLCASSSGGGGTTDTQYFGPGTRLTVL.

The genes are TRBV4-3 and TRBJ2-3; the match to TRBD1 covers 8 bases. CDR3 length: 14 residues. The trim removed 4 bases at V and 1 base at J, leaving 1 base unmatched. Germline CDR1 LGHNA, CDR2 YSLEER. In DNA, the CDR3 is TGCGCCAGCAGCCCGGGACAGGGCACAGATACGCAGTATTTT. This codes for CASSPGQGTDTQYF.

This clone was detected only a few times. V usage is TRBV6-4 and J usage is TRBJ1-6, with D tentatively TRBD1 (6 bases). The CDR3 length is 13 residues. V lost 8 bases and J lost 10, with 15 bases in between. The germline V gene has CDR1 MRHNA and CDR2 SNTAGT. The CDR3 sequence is CASSTGSGSPLHF. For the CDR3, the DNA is TGTGCCAGCTCTACAGGGAGCGGATCACCCCTCCACTTT.

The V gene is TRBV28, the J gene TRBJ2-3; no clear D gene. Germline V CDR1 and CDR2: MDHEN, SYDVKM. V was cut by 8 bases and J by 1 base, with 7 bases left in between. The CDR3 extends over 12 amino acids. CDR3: CASSPRTDTQYF. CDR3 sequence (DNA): TGTGCCAGCTCGCCCCGCACAGATACGCAGTATTTT.

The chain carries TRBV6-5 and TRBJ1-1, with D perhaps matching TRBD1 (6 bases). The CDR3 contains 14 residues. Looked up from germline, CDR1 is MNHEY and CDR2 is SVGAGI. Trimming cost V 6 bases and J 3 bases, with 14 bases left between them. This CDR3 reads CASRAREGDTEAFF. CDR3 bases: TGTGCCAGCAGAGCCAGGGAGGGGGACACTGAAGCTTTCTTT.

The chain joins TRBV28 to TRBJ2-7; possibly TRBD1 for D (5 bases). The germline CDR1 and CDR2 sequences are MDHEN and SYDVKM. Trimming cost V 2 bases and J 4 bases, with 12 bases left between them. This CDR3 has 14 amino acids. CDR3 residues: CASSLGAAGYEQYF. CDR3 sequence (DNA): TGTGCCAGCAGTTTAGGGGCGGCAGGATACGAGCAGTACTTC.

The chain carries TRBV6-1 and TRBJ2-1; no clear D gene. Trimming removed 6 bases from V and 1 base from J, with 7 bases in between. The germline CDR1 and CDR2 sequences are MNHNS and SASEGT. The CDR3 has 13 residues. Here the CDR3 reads CASSSGSYNEQFF. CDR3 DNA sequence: TGTGCCAGCAGCTCTGGGTCCTACAATGAGCAGTTCTTC.

The CDR3 reads CASSPGTSLTGELFF. The CDR3 DNA reads as TGTGCCAGTAGTCCCGGGACTAGCCTCACCGGGGAGCTGTTTTTT. The gene calls are TRBV19 and TRBJ2-2; 9 bases map to TRBD2. Germline V gene lookup returns CDR1 LNHDA and CDR2 SQIVND (reference sequence). CDR3 length: 15 amino acids. V was pared by 5 bases and J by 4 bases, with 5 bases of the junction left unmatched.

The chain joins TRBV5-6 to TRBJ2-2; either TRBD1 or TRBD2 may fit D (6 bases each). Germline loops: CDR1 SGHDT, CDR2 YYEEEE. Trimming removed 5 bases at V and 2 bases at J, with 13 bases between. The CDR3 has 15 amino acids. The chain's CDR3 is CASRTTGANTGELFF. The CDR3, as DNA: TGTGCCAGCAGAACCACGGGGGCTAACACCGGGGAGCTGTTTTTT.

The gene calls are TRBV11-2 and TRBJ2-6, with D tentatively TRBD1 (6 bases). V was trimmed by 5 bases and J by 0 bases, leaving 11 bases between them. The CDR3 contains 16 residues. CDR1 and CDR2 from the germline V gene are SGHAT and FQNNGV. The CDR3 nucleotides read TGTGCCAGCAGCCGACAGGCCCTCTCTGGGGCCAACGTCCTGACTTTC. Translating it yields CASSRQALSGANVLTF.

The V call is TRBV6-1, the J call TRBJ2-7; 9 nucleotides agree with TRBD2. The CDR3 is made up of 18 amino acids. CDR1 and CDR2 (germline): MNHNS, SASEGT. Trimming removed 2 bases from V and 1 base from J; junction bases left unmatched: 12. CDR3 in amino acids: CASSETLDWTSVSYEQYF. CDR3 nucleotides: TGTGCCAGCAGTGAAACTCTAGATTGGACTAGCGTATCCTACGAGCAGTACTTC.

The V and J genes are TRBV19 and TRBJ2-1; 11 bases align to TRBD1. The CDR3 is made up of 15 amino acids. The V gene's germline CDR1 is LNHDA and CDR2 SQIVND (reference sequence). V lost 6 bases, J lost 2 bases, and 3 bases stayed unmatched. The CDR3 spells CASSADRGPYNEQFF. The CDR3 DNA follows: TGTGCCAGTAGCGCGGACAGGGGGCCCTACAATGAGCAGTTCTTC.

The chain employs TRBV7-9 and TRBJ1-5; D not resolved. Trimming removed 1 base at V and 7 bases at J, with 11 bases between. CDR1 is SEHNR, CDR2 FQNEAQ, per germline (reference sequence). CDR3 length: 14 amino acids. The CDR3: CASSLDTSGQPQHF. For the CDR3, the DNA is TGTGCCAGCAGCTTAGATACGTCGGGGCAGCCCCAGCATTTT.

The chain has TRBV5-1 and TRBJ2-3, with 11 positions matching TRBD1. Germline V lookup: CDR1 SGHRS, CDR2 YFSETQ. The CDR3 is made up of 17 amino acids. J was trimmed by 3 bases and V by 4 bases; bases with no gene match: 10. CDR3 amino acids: CASSLRRGQGATDTQYF. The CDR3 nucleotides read TGCGCCAGCAGCCTAAGAAGAGGACAGGGGGCAACAGATACGCAGTATTTT.

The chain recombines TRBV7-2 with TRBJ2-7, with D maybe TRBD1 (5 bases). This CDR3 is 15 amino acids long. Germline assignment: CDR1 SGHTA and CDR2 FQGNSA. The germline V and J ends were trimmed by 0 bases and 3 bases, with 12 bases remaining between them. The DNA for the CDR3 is TGTGCCAGCAGCTTAGCCCAGGGTCTAAACTACGAGCAGTACTTC. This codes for CASSLAQGLNYEQYF.

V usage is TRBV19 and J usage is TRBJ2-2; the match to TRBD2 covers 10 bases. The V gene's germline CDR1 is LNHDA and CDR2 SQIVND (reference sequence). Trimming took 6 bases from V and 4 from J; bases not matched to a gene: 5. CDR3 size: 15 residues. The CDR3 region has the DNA TGTGCCAGTAGGAAAGCGGGAGGGCTCACCGGGGAGCTGTTTTTT. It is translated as CASRKAGGLTGELFF.